This TCR beta chain derives from a study of blood T cell repertoires in COVID-19. Authors' data handling: Cell counts per sample came from amplifying reference gene primers. Clones were sequenced by immunoSEQ multiplex PCR, and TCRdb holds only the in-frame ones, with some missing. Clonal size and the V and J genes are those of that table, whereas D and trimming came from the DNA. The sample yields more than 400,000 clones, less than 95% seen once. The study drew participants aged roughly 18 to 89 years from some 24 US areas. Cohort assignment relied on participant-reported clinical history. Recovered status in Cohort 3 required two negative PCRs, clearance, or symptom resolution. The V segment lost 4 bases and the J segment 5 bases; nucleotides outside the gene matches: 8. CDR1 LGHNA and CDR2 YNFKEQ come from the germline V gene. The CDR3 is made up of 15 amino acids.

This clonotype originated in a man between 18 and 29 years old who had recovered from COVID-19. Sequenced input: PBMCs or T cells enriched from blood (not recorded which). This chain joins TRBV4-2 and TRBJ1-1; 9 bases match TRBD1. CDR3 region: CASSLSGQGPTEAFF. DNA of the CDR3: TGTGCCAGCAGCCTTTCGGGACAGGGTCCGACTGAAGCTTTCTTT.